This T cell receptor beta chain appears in the sequencing data of a study of blood T cell repertoires in COVID-19. The overall study: The United States, Italy and Spain supplied acute and convalescent COVID-19 samples. In each case, the material was cDNA or gDNA derived from T cells, B-cell-depleted T cells, or PBMCs.

How the authors handled the data: Amplifying reference gene primers gave estimates of nucleated cell counts. Libraries were prepared by immunoSEQ multiplex PCR; TCRdb keeps only in-frame clonotypes and omits some of them. V, J and clone size were drawn from that table, and D and trimming were deduced from the DNA. The sample has about 160,000 clones, approximately 75% seen once. The CDR3 has 16 amino acids. The germline CDR1 and CDR2 sequences are MNHEY and SVGAGI. V lost 0 bases, J lost 2 bases, and 11 bases lay in between. Sequenced sample: peripheral blood. The source of this sequence is a human donor in a cohort sampled during active COVID-19. V gene TRBV6-5 combines with J gene TRBJ1-3, with TRBD1 as a possible D gene (6 bases). The CDR3 protein is CASSYSLAGAGNTIYF. The CDR3 DNA follows: TGTGCCAGCAGTTACTCTTTGGCAGGGGCTGGAAACACCATATATTTT.